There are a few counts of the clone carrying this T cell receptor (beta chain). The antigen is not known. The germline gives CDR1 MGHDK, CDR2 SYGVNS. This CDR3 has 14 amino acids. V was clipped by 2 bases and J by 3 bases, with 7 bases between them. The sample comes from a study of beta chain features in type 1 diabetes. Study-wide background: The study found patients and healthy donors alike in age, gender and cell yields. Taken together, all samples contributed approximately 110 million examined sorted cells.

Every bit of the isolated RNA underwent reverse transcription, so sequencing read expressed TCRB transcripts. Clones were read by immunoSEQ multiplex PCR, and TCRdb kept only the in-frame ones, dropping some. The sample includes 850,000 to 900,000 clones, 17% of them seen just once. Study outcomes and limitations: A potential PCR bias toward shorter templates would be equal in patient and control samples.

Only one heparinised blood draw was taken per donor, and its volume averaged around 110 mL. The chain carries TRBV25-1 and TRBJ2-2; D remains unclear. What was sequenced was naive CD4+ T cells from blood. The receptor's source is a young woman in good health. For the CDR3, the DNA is TGTGCCAGCAGTGAAACGGGTTACACCGGGGAGCTGTTTTTT. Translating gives CASSETGYTGELFF.